This T cell receptor (beta chain) was sequenced during a study of CD8+CD57+ T cells in acquired aplastic anemia. Notes on the study in general: Researchers report that around 30 CD8+ CDR3 sequences appeared in both patients and controls.

Profiling that covered TCR beta VDJ and CDR3 relied on genomic DNA as its template. TCRdb processed the reads anew with MiXCR; each CDR3 protein has one entry. There are under 250,000 distinct CDR3 sequences in the sample; 60% to 80% occur only once, and about 60% lies in the top ten. By flow cytometry, patients selected for sequencing had shown an expansion of CD8+CD57+ cells. All patients had severe acquired aplastic anemia. In regard to this clonotype: Its antigen is unidentified.

The CDR3 totals 16 residues. Germline lookup yields CDR1 SQVTM and CDR2 ANQGSEA. V was pared by 3 bases and J by 2 bases, with 19 bases between. This TCR came from a human donor with aplastic anemia. The V and J genes are TRBV29-1 and TRBJ2-5; no clear D gene. Sequencing was done on a sample of sorted CD4+, CD8+, or CD8+CD57+ T cells (not recorded which) from PBMCs. The DNA for the CDR3 is TGCAGCGTTGATGGCAGGTTAGCAAATGGACAAGAGACCCAGTACTTC. This sequence encodes CSVDGRLANGQETQYF.